The 22 T cell receptor beta chains below all came from one sample that was sequenced in a study of post-analysis software for immune sequencing data. General study findings and limits: There were five or six TRBV segments more frequent in patients than controls, and TRBV5-6, TRBV5-1 and TRBV20-1 were among them.

Their recognized antigens are unknown. Tagging with unique molecular identifiers was a feature of the TCR beta cDNA libraries. TCRdb re-called the PCR reads with MiXCR, one entry per CDR3 protein. This sample has hundreds of thousands of distinct CDR3 sequences; approximately 57% occur once, and the top ten carry over 4%. Sequenced material: blood. The receptors derive from a girl aged 5-17 years with multiple sclerosis.

The chain carries TRBV4-1 and TRBJ1-2; D unclear. V lost 2 bases and J lost 0, with 10 bases in between. From germline, CDR1 is MGHRA and CDR2 YSYEKL. This CDR3 is 15 amino acids long. The CDR3 sequence: CASSQSVSPNYGYTF. CDR3 DNA sequence: TGCGCCAGCAGCCAAAGTGTCAGCCCTAACTATGGCTACACCTTC.

The sample holds a few counts of this clonotype. The chain links TRBV6-5 to TRBJ2-7, with 9 bases lining up with TRBD2. The CDR3 spans 15 residues. Germline assignment: CDR1 MNHEY and CDR2 SVGAGI. Unmatched junction bases numbered 9, after V lost 6 bases and J lost 3 bases. The CDR3 region has the DNA TGTGCCAGCAGGACCTATAGCGGGGGCTTCTACGAGCAGTACTTC. It yields the protein CASRTYSGGFYEQYF.

This chain connects TRBV25-1 to TRBJ2-7, with TRBD2 identical over 11 bases. V gave up 2 bases and J gave up 9 bases; unmatched junction bases: 9. Germline assignment: CDR1 MGHDK and CDR2 SYGVNS. This CDR3 comprises 15 residues. The CDR3 DNA sequence: TGTGCCAGCAGTGAACGGCTAGCGGGAGGTAATGGGCAGTACTTC. Its protein is CASSERLAGGNGQYF.

This chain joins TRBV7-9 and TRBJ2-5, with D perhaps TRBD1 (5 bases). V shed 6 bases and J shed 11 bases, with 16 bases lying between them. CDR3 size: 12 residues. Germline lookup yields CDR1 SEHNR and CDR2 FQNEAQ (reference sequence). Written as DNA, the CDR3 is TGTGCCAGCAGTATTCAGGGCCTGGGGCAGTACTTC. This encodes CASSIQGLGQYF.

This chain links TRBV20-1 with TRBJ1-2; no firm D call. V lost 0 bases to trimming and J lost 3 bases, with 8 bases between them. Germline V gene lookup returns CDR1 DFQATT and CDR2 SNEGSKA (reference sequence). The length of the CDR3 is 13 residues. The CDR3 spells CSARDPRDYGYTF. The CDR3 bases are TGCAGTGCTAGAGACCCTCGTGACTATGGCTACACCTTC.

The chain employs TRBV12-3 or TRBV12-4 and TRBJ2-5, with 10 bases aligning to TRBD2. J lost 1 base, V lost 3 bases, and 11 bases had no gene match. This CDR3 has 18 amino acids. Here the CDR3 reads CASSFRAGGLISQETQYF. In DNA, the CDR3 is TGTGCCAGCAGTTTTCGAGCGGGGGGGCTGATAAGCCAAGAGACCCAGTACTTC.

V and J are TRBV28 and TRBJ2-7; 9 bases are shared with TRBD1. Germline trimming cut 7 bases from V and 4 bases from J; bases unmatched to any gene: 11. The CDR3 loop spans 15 amino acids. Germline loops: CDR1 MDHEN, CDR2 SYDVKM. CDR3 DNA sequence: TGTGCCAGCATTTATTTCCCGGGACAGGGATACGAGCAGTACTTC. This encodes CASIYFPGQGYEQYF.

This clonotype was found once. The chain carries TRBV25-1 and TRBJ2-4, with D unresolved. The DNA end favors TRBJ2-5, so the J call may be wrong. Germline assignment: CDR1 MGHDK and CDR2 SYGVNS. This CDR3 has 13 amino acids. CDR3: CASSESAQETQYF. The CDR3 DNA reads TGTGCCAGCAGTGAATCGGCACAAGAGACCCAGTACTTC.

A few counts support this clonotype. The chain carries TRBV29-1 and TRBJ2-5, with a tentative D call TRBD2 (6 bases). This CDR3 has 13 amino acids. V lost 8 bases and J 5 bases, leaving 18 bases between the germline ends. The V gene's germline CDR1 is SQVTM and CDR2 ANQGSEA. The CDR3 DNA is TGCAGCTCTCTTGCTCGGGGGTCGGAGACCCAGTACTTC. Translation gives CSSLARGSETQYF.

The rearrangement uses TRBV29-1 and TRBJ2-3, with D maybe TRBD1 (5 bases). The germline V gene encodes CDR1 SQVTM and CDR2 ANQGSEA. This CDR3 has 11 amino acids. V dropped 6 bases and J dropped 6 bases, with 10 bases sitting between them. This chain's CDR3 is CSVGVQDTQYF. The CDR3, as DNA: TGCAGCGTAGGGGTTCAGGATACGCAGTATTTT.

This clonotype was seen a single time. V gene TRBV7-2 combines with J gene TRBJ1-5, with a possible D match to TRBD1 (6 bases). V was cut by 1 base and J by 5 bases, with 12 bases left in between. Germline V gene lookup returns CDR1 SGHTA and CDR2 FQGNSA. This CDR3 region has 15 residues. The DNA for the CDR3 is TGTGCCAGCAGCTTAGAACAGGGAGGGTATCAGCCCCAGCATTTT. Amino acids: CASSLEQGGYQPQHF.

The genes are TRBV6-4 and TRBJ2-3, with TRBD2 identical over 9 bases. The V gene's germline CDR1 is MRHNA and CDR2 SNTAGT. V was pared by 8 bases and J by 2 bases, with 8 bases of the junction left unmatched. The CDR3 totals 15 residues. This CDR3 reads CASGPTSGSTDTQYF. The DNA of the CDR3 is TGTGCCAGCGGCCCAACTAGCGGGTCCACAGATACGCAGTATTTT.

The chain is built from TRBV7-6 and TRBJ2-1, with a possible D match to TRBD2 (6 bases). Germline CDR1 and CDR2: SGHVS and FNYEAQ. The CDR3 totals 14 residues. Deletions cut 5 bases from V and 8 bases from J, with 16 bases between. The CDR3 sequence: CASSHRGMIDEQFF. CDR3 sequence (DNA): TGTGCCAGCAGCCATCGGGGGATGATCGATGAGCAGTTCTTC.

The CDR3 reads CASSPYPPTGLVETQYF. The CDR3 DNA reads TGTGCCAGCTCACCATACCCGCCGACAGGGCTAGTTGAGACCCAGTACTTC. The V gene is TRBV18, the J gene TRBJ2-5; 7 positions agree with TRBD1. V lost 2 bases to trimming and J lost 5 bases; unmatched junction nucleotides: 14. Per germline, CDR1 KGHSH and CDR2 LQKENI. The CDR3 is made up of 17 amino acids.

The gene calls are TRBV20-1 and TRBJ2-7, with 7 bases fitting TRBD2. CDR3 length: 13 amino acids. Germline values: CDR1 DFQATT, CDR2 SNEGSKA (reference sequence). Trimming removed 3 bases from V and 5 bases from J; junction bases left unmatched: 7. The CDR3 region is CSASPREPHEQYF. CDR3 nucleotide sequence: TGCAGTGCTAGCCCGCGGGAGCCCCACGAGCAGTACTTC.

This clonotype was detected a few times. At one end the junction does not follow the germline gene, possibly because of a read error. V is TRBV7-3 and J is TRBJ2-3; weak D call: TRBD2 (5 bases). This CDR3 comprises 15 residues. Germline-derived CDR1 and CDR2 are SGHTA and FQGTGA. CDR3 coding DNA: TGTGCCAGCAGTTTAAAAGGACTGTACACAGATACGCAGTATTTT. It codes for CASSLKGLYTDTQYF.

The CDR3 loop reads CASRARDKGTDTQYF. The CDR3, as DNA: TGTGCCAGCAGGGCTCGGGACAAAGGCACAGATACGCAGTATTTT. The chain couples TRBV6-6 to TRBJ2-3, with D tentatively TRBD1 (6 bases). There are 15 residues in the CDR3. The germline V gene has CDR1 MNHNY and CDR2 SVGAGI (reference sequence). V gave up 6 bases and J gave up 1 base, with 14 bases separating them.

The DNA for the CDR3 is TGCAGTGCTCAGAGACCTCAGGGGGCCTCCTATGGCTACACCTTC. This gives the protein CSAQRPQGASYGYTF. The V call is TRBV20-1, the J call TRBJ1-2, with 8 bases that match TRBD1. The CDR3 runs 15 residues. The germline CDR1 and CDR2 sequences are DFQATT and SNEGSKA (reference sequence). Trimming took 5 bases from V and 4 from J; bases not matched to a gene: 12.

The rearrangement joins TRBV9 to TRBJ2-2; TRBD2 agrees at 10 bases. The V segment lost 3 bases and the J segment 4 bases; nucleotides outside the gene matches: 6. This CDR3 has 16 amino acids. The V gene's germline CDR1 is SGDLS and CDR2 YYNGEE. The CDR3 spells CASSALAGVTTGELFF. DNA for the CDR3: TGTGCCAGCAGCGCCCTAGCGGGGGTGACCACCGGGGAGCTGTTTTTT.

V and J are TRBV10-3 and TRBJ1-2; D gene unclear. Germline values: CDR1 ENHRY, CDR2 SYGVKD. The CDR3 runs to 15 residues. Trimming left V 1 base short and J 4 bases short, with 13 bases between. This chain's CDR3 is CAISEYPDDGYGYTF. The CDR3 DNA reads as TGTGCCATCAGTGAGTACCCGGACGATGGCTATGGCTACACCTTC.

The CDR3 loop is CASSQDRGGGNNEQFF. CDR3 DNA: TGCGCCAGCAGCCAAGATCGTGGCGGGGGAAACAATGAGCAGTTCTTC. The chain has TRBV4-1 and TRBJ2-7; TRBD2 agrees at 7 bases. The assigned J gene may be wrong: the sequence end matches TRBJ2-1 better. The CDR3 is 16 residues long. Per germline, CDR1 MGHRA and CDR2 YSYEKL.

V and J are TRBV9 and TRBJ2-3; a possible D gene is TRBD1 (6 bases). The germline V gene encodes CDR1 SGDLS and CDR2 YYNGEE. The CDR3 is 14 residues long. The V gene lost 2 bases and the J gene lost 5 bases, with 12 bases spanning the gap. Written as DNA, the CDR3 is TGTGCCAGCAGCGTGAGGGGGAGTGAAGATACGCAGTATTTT. Amino acids: CASSVRGSEDTQYF.